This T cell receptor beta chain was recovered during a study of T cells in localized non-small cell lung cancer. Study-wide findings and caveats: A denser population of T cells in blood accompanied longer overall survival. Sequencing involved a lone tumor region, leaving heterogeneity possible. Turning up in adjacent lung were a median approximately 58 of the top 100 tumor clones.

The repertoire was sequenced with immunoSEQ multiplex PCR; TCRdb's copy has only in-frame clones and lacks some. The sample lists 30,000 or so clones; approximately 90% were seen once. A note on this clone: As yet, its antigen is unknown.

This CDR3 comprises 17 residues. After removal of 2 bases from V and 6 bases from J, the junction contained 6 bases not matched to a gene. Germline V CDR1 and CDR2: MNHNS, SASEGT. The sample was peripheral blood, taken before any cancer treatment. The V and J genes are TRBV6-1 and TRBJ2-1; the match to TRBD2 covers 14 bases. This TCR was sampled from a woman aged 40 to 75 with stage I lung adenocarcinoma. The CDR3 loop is CASSESLGTSGGNEQFF. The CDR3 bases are TGTGCCAGCAGTGAAAGTTTGGGGACTAGCGGGGGCAATGAGCAGTTCTTC.